Each of the 24 T cell receptor beta chains below was sequenced from the same sample in a study of T cell responses to AZD1222 COVID-19 vaccine. Only in-frame clones appear in the TCRdb table, and some are missing; sequencing was by immunoSEQ multiplex PCR. The top ten clones hold 5.5% to 8% of a sample with tens of thousands of clones, roughly nine tenths of them seen once. Sequencing was performed on peripheral blood, taken on day 0 of AZD1222 vaccination. All receptors come from an adult in good health.

This clone showed up just once. V and J are TRBV6-5 and TRBJ2-1; the match to TRBD2 covers 7 bases. V was pared by 10 bases and J by 1 base, with 10 bases of the junction left unmatched. Germline loops: CDR1 MNHEY, CDR2 SVGAGI. The CDR3 is 15 amino acids. The CDR3 nucleotides read TGTGCCACCACATCTAGCGGTGGTTCCTACAATGAGCAGTTCTTC. Its protein is CATTSSGGSYNEQFF.

The chain has TRBV7-4 and TRBJ2-7; possibly TRBD2 for D (5 bases). Germline CDR1 and CDR2: SGHVT and SQSDAQ. The CDR3 length is 14 residues. V was pared by 5 bases and J by 0 bases, with 11 bases between. The CDR3 spells CASSTGVSSYEQYF. The CDR3 coding sequence is TGTGCCAGCAGCACCGGGGTAAGCTCCTACGAGCAGTACTTC.

This clone has a handful of counts. This chain connects TRBV2 to TRBJ2-7, with D perhaps matching TRBD1 (6 bases). The V gene's germline CDR1 is SNHLY and CDR2 FYNNEI. This CDR3 is built from 13 residues. Trimming stripped 8 bases from V and 2 bases from J, with 13 bases between. As DNA, the CDR3 is TGTGCCAGCTTCCGGGACAACGCCTACGAGCAGTACTTC. Amino acids: CASFRDNAYEQYF.

The V and J genes are TRBV5-1 and TRBJ2-1; either TRBD1 or TRBD2 may fit D (5 bases each). CDR3 length: 16 residues. Trimming removed 0 bases at V and 0 bases at J, with 10 bases between. CDR1 is SGHRS, CDR2 YFSETQ, per germline. DNA of the CDR3: TGCGCCAGCAGCTTGGGCGAGGGGCTCTCCTACAATGAGCAGTTCTTC. As protein: CASSLGEGLSYNEQFF.

This sequence joins TRBV28 and TRBJ2-7; 9 positions match TRBD1. V gave up 6 bases and J gave up 2 bases; unmatched junction bases: 8. Germline V gene data show CDR1 as MDHEN and CDR2 as SYDVKM. CDR3 length: 15 amino acids. The CDR3: CASSPGTGSPYEQYF. CDR3 DNA sequence: TGTGCCAGCAGCCCCGGGACAGGGAGCCCCTACGAGCAGTACTTC.

The chain carries TRBV4-1 and TRBJ1-2; 7 bases match TRBD1. Per the germline V gene, CDR1 is MGHRA and CDR2 is YSYEKL. The CDR3 consists of 14 residues. The ends lost 2 bases at V and 4 bases at J; junction bases unmatched: 4. CDR3 in amino acids: CASSQPGQLYGYTF. CDR3 DNA: TGCGCCAGCAGCCAACCGGGACAGCTCTATGGCTACACCTTC.

This clone has just a few counts. The V gene is TRBV9, the J gene TRBJ2-1, with TRBD2 matching 9 bases. The CDR3 is 15 amino acids. Trimming took 0 bases from V and 8 from J; bases not matched to a gene: 6. Germline V gives CDR1 SGDLS, CDR2 YYNGEE. CDR3 residues: CASSVVLAGFHEQFF. The CDR3 coding sequence is TGTGCCAGCAGCGTAGTGCTAGCGGGGTTTCATGAGCAGTTCTTC.

The chain uses TRBV25-1 and TRBJ2-7; D perhaps matches TRBD1 (5 bases). From germline, CDR1 is MGHDK and CDR2 SYGVNS. The ends were cut back, 7 bases at V and 0 bases at J, with 10 bases in the middle. The CDR3 length is 13 residues. This CDR3 reads CASTRGSSYEQYF. CDR3 DNA: TGTGCCAGCACAAGGGGCAGCTCCTACGAGCAGTACTTC.

The chain links TRBV28 to TRBJ2-6; the D is unclear. Trimming stripped 2 bases from V and 16 bases from J, with 12 bases between. The CDR3 covers 12 residues. From germline, CDR1 is MDHEN and CDR2 SYDVKM. The CDR3 sequence: CASSLRARSLTF. The CDR3 DNA reads TGTGCCAGCAGTTTAAGGGCCCGGTCTCTGACTTTC.

This chain uses TRBV4-2 with TRBJ1-2; the D gene is possibly TRBD1 (5 bases). The V and J ends lost 0 bases and 2 bases respectively, with 7 bases between them. The CDR3 is made up of 14 amino acids. The V gene's germline CDR1 is LGHNA and CDR2 YNFKEQ. CDR3 sequence (DNA): TGTGCCAGCAGCCAAGACGGGGGAAACTATGGCTACACCTTC. This sequence encodes CASSQDGGNYGYTF.

The chain carries TRBV27 and TRBJ2-1; 10 positions match TRBD2. CDR1 and CDR2 (germline): MNHEY, SMNVEV (reference sequence). J gave up 7 bases and V 6 bases, and 6 bases lay outside the gene matches. The CDR3 is 14 residues long. CDR3 protein: CASRTSGTLNEQFF. CDR3 DNA: TGTGCCAGCAGAACTAGCGGGACTTTGAATGAGCAGTTCTTC.

This clone was observed a single time. V is TRBV19 and J is TRBJ2-7; D is undetermined. The germline gives CDR1 LNHDA, CDR2 SQIVND (reference sequence). V lost 3 bases to trimming and J lost 1 base, with 7 bases between them. The CDR3 spans 13 residues. The CDR3 loop reads CASSISRSYEQYF. The CDR3 nucleotides are TGTGCCAGTAGTATTTCTAGATCCTACGAGCAGTACTTC. Full variable domain (outside the CDR3, taken from reference TRBV19 and TRBJ2-7): DGGITQSPKYLFRKEGQNVTLSCEQNLNHDAMYWYRQDPGQGLRLIYYSQIVNDFQKGDIAEGYSVSREKKESFPLTVTSAQKNPTAFYLCASSISRSYEQYFGPGTRLTVT.

The chain carries TRBV5-1 and TRBJ2-7; D not resolved. The V end lost 0 bases, the J end lost 6 bases, and 7 bases lay between the germline ends. In germline, CDR1 is SGHRS, CDR2 YFSETQ. The CDR3 loop spans 12 amino acids. CDR3 bases: TGCGCCAGCAGCTTGGTTGAGAGCGAGCAGTACTTC. Amino acid sequence: CASSLVESEQYF.

V gene TRBV7-2 combines with J gene TRBJ2-4; TRBD1 aligns across 7 bases. The CDR3 runs to 14 residues. Trimming took 8 bases from V and 2 from J; bases not matched to a gene: 6. Germline-derived CDR1 and CDR2 are SGHTA and FQGNSA. The CDR3 region is CASSPGGSKNIQYF. The CDR3 DNA reads as TGTGCCAGCTCCCCAGGGGGATCCAAAAACATTCAGTACTTC.

CDR3 region: CASSLRAGGPLETQYF. CDR3 coding DNA: TGTGCCAGCAGCTTACGAGCGGGGGGGCCGTTAGAGACCCAGTACTTC. The rearrangement uses TRBV7-3 and TRBJ2-5, with 10 bases aligning to TRBD2. This CDR3 has 16 residues. With V trimmed by 2 bases and J by 4 bases, 7 bases remained unmatched. The germline CDR1 and CDR2 sequences are SGHTA and FQGTGA.

The rearrangement joins TRBV5-5 to TRBJ2-5, with D maybe TRBD2 (5 bases). With 4 bases removed from V and 5 bases from J, the gap between germline ends came to 18 bases. Germline V gene lookup returns CDR1 SGHKS and CDR2 YYEKEE (reference sequence). There are 15 residues in the CDR3. The CDR3: CASSPEWARRETQYF. DNA for the CDR3: TGTGCCAGCAGCCCGGAATGGGCCAGGAGGGAGACCCAGTACTTC.

The V call is TRBV7-8, the J call TRBJ1-2; D is ambiguous. Trimming took 5 bases from V and 3 from J, leaving 16 bases between them. Germline CDR1 is SGHVS and CDR2 is FQNEAQ. The CDR3 is 15 amino acids. The CDR3: CASSIGPLGDYGYTF. CDR3 sequence (DNA): TGTGCCAGCAGCATCGGGCCCTTAGGCGACTATGGCTACACCTTC.

The chain couples TRBV27 to TRBJ2-7, with D tentatively TRBD1 (5 bases). V gave up 6 bases and J gave up 2 bases, with 14 bases separating them. Germline V gives CDR1 MNHEY, CDR2 SMNVEV (reference sequence). CDR3 length equals 14 residues. The CDR3 here is CASSPTANPYEQYF. The CDR3 DNA sequence: TGTGCCAGCAGCCCGACAGCCAACCCCTACGAGCAGTACTTC.

The chain is built from TRBV3-1 (or the pseudogene TRBV3-2) and TRBJ1-3, with D unresolved. V was trimmed by 4 bases and J by 3 bases, leaving 13 bases between them. The CDR3 is made up of 15 amino acids. In germline, CDR1 is LGHDT, CDR2 YNNKEL (reference sequence). CDR3 nucleotides: TGTGCCAGCAGCCTTAGACTTAGTCTTGGAAACACCATATATTTT. It specifies CASSLRLSLGNTIYF.

V is TRBV9 and J is TRBJ2-3, with TRBD2 identical over 9 bases. The CDR3 covers 18 residues. Germline lookup yields CDR1 SGDLS and CDR2 YYNGEE. V shed 2 bases and J 4 bases; nucleotides not matched to a gene: 14. The CDR3: CASSVDLLAGGPPDTQYF. The CDR3 bases are TGTGCCAGCAGCGTCGATCTTTTGGCGGGGGGGCCCCCAGATACGCAGTATTTT.

Only a few counts were recorded for this clone. This rearrangement joins TRBV29-1 to TRBJ2-7; D uncertain. The CDR3 runs 11 residues. Germline CDR1 reads SQVTM; CDR2 reads ANQGSEA. V was shortened by 8 bases and J by 4 bases, with 12 bases between the two germline ends. The CDR3 protein is CSTSDGYEQYF. Written as DNA, the CDR3 is TGCAGCACCTCGGACGGTTACGAGCAGTACTTC.

The chain uses TRBV18 and TRBJ2-5; D is unresolved. V dropped 4 bases and J dropped 3 bases, with 9 bases sitting between them. CDR1 and CDR2 from the germline V gene are KGHSH and LQKENI. This CDR3 has 13 amino acids. CDR3 sequence reads: CASSRNAKETQYF. The CDR3 bases are TGTGCCAGCTCACGTAATGCAAAAGAGACCCAGTACTTC.

The chain employs TRBV18 and TRBJ2-5, with unresolved D. Trimming took 0 bases from V and 1 from J, leaving 9 bases between them. The length of the CDR3 is 15 residues. Looked up from germline, CDR1 is KGHSH and CDR2 is LQKENI. The CDR3: CASSPPGGFQETQYF. The CDR3 nucleotides read TGTGCCAGCTCACCACCGGGCGGATTCCAAGAGACCCAGTACTTC.

This chain connects TRBV27 to TRBJ2-1; unclear D gene. The CDR3 has 13 amino acids. Between the trimmed V and J ends, which lost 0 bases and 7 bases, there was a span of 7 bases. Germline CDR1 reads MNHEY; CDR2 reads SMNVEV (reference sequence). The CDR3, as DNA: TGTGCCAGCAGTTTATCGCGGCGTAATGAGCAGTTCTTC. It specifies CASSLSRRNEQFF.